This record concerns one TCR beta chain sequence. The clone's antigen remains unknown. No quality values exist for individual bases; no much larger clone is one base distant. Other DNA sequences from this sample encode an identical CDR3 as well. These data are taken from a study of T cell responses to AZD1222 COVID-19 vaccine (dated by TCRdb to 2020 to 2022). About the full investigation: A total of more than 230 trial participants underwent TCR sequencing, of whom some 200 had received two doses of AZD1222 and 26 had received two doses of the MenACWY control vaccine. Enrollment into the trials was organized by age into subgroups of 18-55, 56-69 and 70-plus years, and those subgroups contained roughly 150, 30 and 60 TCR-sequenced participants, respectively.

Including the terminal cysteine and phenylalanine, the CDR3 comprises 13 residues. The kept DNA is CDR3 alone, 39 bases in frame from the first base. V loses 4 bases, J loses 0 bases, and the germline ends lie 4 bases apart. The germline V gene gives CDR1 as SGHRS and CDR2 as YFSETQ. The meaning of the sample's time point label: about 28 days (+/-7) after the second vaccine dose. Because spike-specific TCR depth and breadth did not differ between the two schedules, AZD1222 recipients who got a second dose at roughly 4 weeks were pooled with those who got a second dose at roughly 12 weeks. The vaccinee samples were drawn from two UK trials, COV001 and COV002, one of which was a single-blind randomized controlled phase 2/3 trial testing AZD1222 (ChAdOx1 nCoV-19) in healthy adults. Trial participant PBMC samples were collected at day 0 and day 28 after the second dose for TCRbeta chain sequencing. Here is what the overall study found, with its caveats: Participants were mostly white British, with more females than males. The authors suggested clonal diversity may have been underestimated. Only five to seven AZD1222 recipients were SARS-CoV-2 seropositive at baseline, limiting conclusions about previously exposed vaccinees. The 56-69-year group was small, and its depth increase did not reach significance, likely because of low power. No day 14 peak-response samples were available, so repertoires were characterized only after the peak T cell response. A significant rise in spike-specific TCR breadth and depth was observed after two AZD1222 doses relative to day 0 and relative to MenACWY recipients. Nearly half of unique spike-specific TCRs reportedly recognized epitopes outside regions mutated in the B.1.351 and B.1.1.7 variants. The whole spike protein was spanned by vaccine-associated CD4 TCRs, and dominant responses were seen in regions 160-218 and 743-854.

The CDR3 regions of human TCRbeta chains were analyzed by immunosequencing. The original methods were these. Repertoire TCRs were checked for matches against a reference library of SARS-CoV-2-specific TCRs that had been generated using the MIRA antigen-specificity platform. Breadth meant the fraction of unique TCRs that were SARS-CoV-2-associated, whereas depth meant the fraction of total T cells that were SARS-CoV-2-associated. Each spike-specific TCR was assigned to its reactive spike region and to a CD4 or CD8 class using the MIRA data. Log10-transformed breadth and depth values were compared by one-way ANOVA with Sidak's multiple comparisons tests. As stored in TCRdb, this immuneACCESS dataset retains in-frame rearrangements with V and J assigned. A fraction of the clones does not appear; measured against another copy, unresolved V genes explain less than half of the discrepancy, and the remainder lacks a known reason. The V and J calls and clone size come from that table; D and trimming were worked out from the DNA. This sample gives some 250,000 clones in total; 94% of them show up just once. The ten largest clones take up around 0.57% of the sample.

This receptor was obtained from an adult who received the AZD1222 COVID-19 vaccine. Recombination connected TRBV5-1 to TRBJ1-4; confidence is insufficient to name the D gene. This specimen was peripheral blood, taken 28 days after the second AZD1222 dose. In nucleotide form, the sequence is TGCGCCAGCAGCGTAGCAACTAATGAAAAACTGTTTTTT. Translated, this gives CASSVATNEKLFF.